A single sample is the source of the 28 T cell receptor beta chains below, sequenced in a study of blood T cell repertoires in COVID-19. The protocol was immunoSEQ multiplex PCR, while the TCRdb copy is restricted to in-frame clones and leaves out a portion. The top ten clones hold approximately 4.2% of a sample with about 120,000 clones, around three quarters of them seen once. Sequenced material: peripheral blood. The source of these receptors is a woman older than 75 with acute or convalescent COVID-19.

This clone was counted once. In DNA form, the CDR3 reads TGTGCCAGTAGTGGACAGCACCATTATAGCTATGGCTACACCTTC. This translates into CASSGQHHYSYGYTF. The chain is built from TRBV19 and TRBJ1-2; TRBD1 is a possible D gene (6 bases). The CDR3 extends over 15 amino acids. In germline, CDR1 is LNHDA, CDR2 SQIVND (reference sequence). The V end was cut by 5 bases, the J end by 4 bases, with 17 bases between.

The V gene is TRBV29-1, the J gene TRBJ1-3; unclear D gene. Germline V gene sequence: CDR1 SQVTM, CDR2 ANQGSEA. V shed 5 bases and J shed 4 bases, with 9 bases lying between them. The CDR3 has 12 amino acids. CDR3 sequence: CSVREVGNTIYF. The CDR3 DNA reads TGCAGCGTTCGGGAAGTAGGAAACACCATATATTTT.

The chain couples TRBV6-6 to TRBJ2-5; D remains ambiguous. The germline V gene encodes CDR1 MNHNY and CDR2 SVGAGI (reference sequence). V lost 5 bases and J lost 1, with 8 bases in between. The CDR3 runs to 13 residues. The CDR3 region is CASSPRSQETQYF. The CDR3 bases are TGTGCCAGCAGTCCCCGTTCCCAAGAGACCCAGTACTTC.

V and J are TRBV3-1 (or the pseudogene TRBV3-2) and TRBJ1-1, with D uncertain. Germline values: CDR1 LGHDT, CDR2 YNNKEL (reference sequence). The CDR3 contains 13 residues. V dropped 5 bases and J dropped 13 bases, with 20 bases sitting between them. The CDR3 region has the DNA TGTGCCAGCAGCTCTCAATATTTAAGGAGTGTTTTCTTT. This codes for CASSSQYLRSVFF.

The chain is built from TRBV20-1 and TRBJ1-2; TRBD1 is a possible D gene (5 bases). Germline CDR1 reads DFQATT; CDR2 reads SNEGSKA (reference sequence). V was pared by 3 bases and J by 12 bases, with 26 bases between. This CDR3 spans 15 amino acids. CDR3 DNA: TGCAGTGCTAGTCCCGACCGGGCCCTTTCTGCAGGGAACACCTTC. This sequence encodes CSASPDRALSAGNTF.

This clone was recorded a few times. The chain joins TRBV7-2 to TRBJ1-5, with 7 positions matching TRBD1. The CDR3 extends over 13 amino acids. Per the germline V gene, CDR1 is SGHTA and CDR2 is FQGNSA. With 3 bases clipped from V and 7 bases from J, the junction kept 3 bases outside the gene matches. The CDR3 is CASSFTGDQPQHF. CDR3 DNA sequence: TGTGCCAGCAGCTTTACAGGGGACCAGCCCCAGCATTTT.

The chain links TRBV28 to TRBJ1-2, with no clear D. This CDR3 spans 12 amino acids. Germline values: CDR1 MDHEN, CDR2 SYDVKM. V was trimmed by 6 bases and J by 4 bases, leaving 9 bases between them. The CDR3 protein is CASSEGSYGYTF. CDR3 coding DNA: TGTGCCAGCAGCGAGGGAAGCTATGGCTACACCTTC.

The rearrangement links TRBV7-3 to TRBJ2-5, with 9 bases identical to TRBD2. Trimming took 4 bases from V and 1 from J; bases not matched to a gene: 7. Germline CDR1 is SGHTA and CDR2 is FQGTGA. CDR3 length: 16 amino acids. The CDR3 nucleotides are TGTGCCAGCAGCTCGGGGGCGGGAGGGGTCCAAGAGACCCAGTACTTC. It translates to CASSSGAGGVQETQYF.

V usage is TRBV7-9 and J usage is TRBJ1-2; 8 bases line up with TRBD1. Germline assignment: CDR1 SEHNR and CDR2 FQNEAQ (reference sequence). Germline trimming cut 4 bases from V and 7 bases from J; bases unmatched to any gene: 11. The CDR3 spans 15 residues. CDR3 coding DNA: TGTGCCAGCAGCTGGGGACAGGCCGAGCTGGGTGGCTACACCTTC. Encoded protein: CASSWGQAELGGYTF.

V gene TRBV7-2 combines with J gene TRBJ2-3; TRBD2 agrees at 12 bases. Unmatched junction bases numbered 7, after V lost 5 bases and J lost 4 bases. The CDR3 runs 16 residues. The germline CDR1 and CDR2 sequences are SGHTA and FQGNSA. The CDR3 DNA reads TGTGCCAGCAGCCTCCTAGCGGGAGGGCTCGCAGATACGCAGTATTTT. Its protein is CASSLLAGGLADTQYF.

V gene TRBV19 combines with J gene TRBJ2-1; 7 bases are shared with TRBD1. Per germline, CDR1 LNHDA and CDR2 SQIVND (reference sequence). The CDR3 spans 15 residues. Trimming took 0 bases from V and 8 from J; bases not matched to a gene: 7. The CDR3 protein is CASSIEARGIDEQFF. The CDR3, as DNA: TGTGCCAGTAGTATAGAAGCCAGGGGGATTGATGAGCAGTTCTTC.

This chain connects TRBV6-5 to TRBJ2-5, with TRBD2 matching over 10 bases. The CDR3 has 15 amino acids. Germline V gene data show CDR1 as MNHEY and CDR2 as SVGAGI. Germline trimming cut 5 bases from V and 2 bases from J; bases unmatched to any gene: 5. The CDR3 sequence: CASSPGLATQETQYF. In DNA, the CDR3 is TGTGCCAGCAGTCCGGGACTAGCGACACAAGAGACCCAGTACTTC.

This chain joins TRBV30 and TRBJ1-2; possibly TRBD1 for D (6 bases). CDR3 length: 16 amino acids. CDR1 and CDR2 (germline): GTSNPN, SVGIG (reference sequence). V was trimmed by 0 bases and J by 8 bases, leaving 22 bases between them. The DNA of the CDR3 is TGTGCCTGGAGTGTACGGGGCGCCGACAGGTCAAAAGGCTACACCTTC. Amino acids: CAWSVRGADRSKGYTF.

The chain has TRBV2 and TRBJ2-1; D is possibly TRBD2 (6 bases). The germline CDR1 and CDR2 sequences are SNHLY and FYNNEI. V lost 0 bases and J lost 3, with 12 bases in between. The CDR3 has 16 amino acids. CDR3 in DNA: TGTGCCAGCAGTGAAGCGATGCGGGAAGACTACAATGAGCAGTTCTTC. This codes for CASSEAMREDYNEQFF.

The V and J genes are TRBV5-4 and TRBJ1-3, with D possibly TRBD1 on 6 matching bases. V shed 0 bases and J shed 2 bases, with 18 bases lying between them. The CDR3 runs to 18 residues. The V gene's germline CDR1 is SGHNT and CDR2 YYREEE (reference sequence). CDR3 nucleotide sequence: TGTGCCAGCAGCTTGGGAGCCGGTGGGGGGGCTGCTGGAAACACCATATATTTT. Protein product: CASSLGAGGGAAGNTIYF.

The chain links TRBV19 to TRBJ2-1; D gene ambiguous. Trimming shortened V by 5 bases and J by 4 bases, and 9 bases separated the two germline ends. CDR1 and CDR2 from the germline V gene are LNHDA and SQIVND (reference sequence). This CDR3 is built from 13 residues. Here the CDR3 reads CASSPGLYNEQFF. The CDR3 DNA follows: TGTGCCAGTAGTCCAGGCCTATACAATGAGCAGTTCTTC.

This clone was counted only a few times. The J gene is TRBJ1-6, the V gene TRBV5-5; tentatively, D is TRBD1 (6 bases). The CDR3 is 14 residues long. Trimming left V 0 bases short and J 7 bases short, with 8 bases between. The germline gives CDR1 SGHKS, CDR2 YYEKEE (reference sequence). CDR3: CASSLAGVNSPLHF. In DNA form, the CDR3 reads TGTGCCAGCAGCTTGGCAGGGGTCAATTCACCCCTCCACTTT.

V is TRBV27 and J is TRBJ1-4; D unclear. Trimming left V 3 bases short and J 3 bases short, with 8 bases between. Looked up from germline, CDR1 is MNHEY and CDR2 is SMNVEV (reference sequence). There are 14 residues in the CDR3. The CDR3 here is CASSFPGSNEKLFF. CDR3 in DNA: TGTGCCAGCAGTTTCCCGGGGTCTAATGAAAAACTGTTTTTT.

The count of this clone is one. This sequence joins TRBV12-3 or TRBV12-4 and TRBJ2-1; TRBD1 agrees at 9 bases. Trimming cost V 5 bases and J 16 bases; bases outside gene matches: 12. This CDR3 spans 13 amino acids. CDR3: CASSVVNRGLEFF. CDR3 sequence (DNA): TGTGCCAGCAGTGTAGTTAACAGGGGGCTCGAATTCTTC.

J is TRBJ1-2 and V is TRBV7-2; D might be TRBD1 (6 bases). Between the trimmed V and J ends, which lost 5 bases and 5 bases, there was a span of 15 bases. Per the germline V gene, CDR1 is SGHTA and CDR2 is FQGNSA. The CDR3 covers 14 residues. CDR3 sequence (DNA): TGTGCCAGCAGCAAAGGGGGAGTGGGGTATGGCTACACCTTC. It specifies CASSKGGVGYGYTF.

The V and J genes are TRBV10-3 and TRBJ1-1, with D perhaps TRBD1 (5 bases). Per germline, CDR1 ENHRY and CDR2 SYGVKD. Trimming took 4 bases from V and 0 from J, leaving 12 bases between them. The CDR3 is made up of 15 amino acids. This chain's CDR3 is CAISAGNGMNTEAFF. CDR3 nucleotide sequence: TGTGCCATCAGTGCAGGGAACGGCATGAACACTGAAGCTTTCTTT.

This chain connects TRBV7-2 to TRBJ1-2; no clear D. Germline V CDR1 and CDR2: SGHTA, FQGNSA. Trimming shortened V by 6 bases and J by 3 bases, and 14 bases separated the two germline ends. The CDR3 consists of 14 residues. The CDR3 loop is CASSWTPGDYGYTF. The CDR3 DNA reads TGTGCCAGCAGTTGGACTCCCGGGGACTATGGCTACACCTTC.

The chain recombines TRBV7-9 with TRBJ1-1; 8 bases agree with TRBD1. The germline gives CDR1 SEHNR, CDR2 FQNEAQ (reference sequence). The CDR3 length is 13 residues. V gave up 5 bases and J gave up 6 bases; unmatched junction bases: 5. The chain's CDR3 is CASSRQGISEAFF. In nucleotides, the CDR3 is TGTGCCAGCAGCCGACAGGGGATATCTGAAGCTTTCTTT.

The V gene is TRBV5-1, the J gene TRBJ2-7, with 8 nucleotides matching TRBD2. Germline-derived CDR1 and CDR2 are SGHRS and YFSETQ. The CDR3 has 15 amino acids. V shed 3 bases, J shed 6 bases, and the junction held 11 bases outside the gene matches. The CDR3 DNA reads as TGCGCCAGCAGCTATACCGTAGCGGGGATGAGCGAGCAGTACTTC. The encoded protein is CASSYTVAGMSEQYF.

This CDR3 reads CASSSRLAGSTDTQYF. The CDR3, as DNA: TGTGCCAGCAGCTCGCGACTAGCGGGAAGCACAGATACGCAGTATTTT. The genes are TRBV13 and TRBJ2-3; 11 bases are a match to TRBD2. With V trimmed by 4 bases and J by 0 bases, 3 bases remained unmatched. The CDR3 has 16 residues. Looked up from germline, CDR1 is PRHDT and CDR2 is FYEKMQ (reference sequence).

V gene TRBV3-1 (or the pseudogene TRBV3-2) combines with J gene TRBJ2-3; 9 bases fit TRBD2. J lost 0 bases, V lost 5 bases, and 9 bases had no gene match. The CDR3 covers 17 residues. CDR1 is LGHDT and CDR2 is YNNKEL in the germline V gene (reference sequence). In DNA form, the CDR3 reads TGTGCCAGCAGCGCCCGTGGACTAGCGTCTAGCACAGATACGCAGTATTTT. Translation gives CASSARGLASSTDTQYF.

The chain combines TRBV27 with TRBJ1-1; 8 positions agree with TRBD1. The CDR3 extends over 16 amino acids. V lost 5 bases to trimming and J lost 4 bases; unmatched junction nucleotides: 12. Germline V gene sequence: CDR1 MNHEY, CDR2 SMNVEV (reference sequence). The CDR3 region has the DNA TGTGCCAGCAGTGGAACCAGGGGGCCTTCGGGCACTGAAGCTTTCTTT. As protein: CASSGTRGPSGTEAFF.

The rearrangement links TRBV7-3 to TRBJ2-1; 9 nucleotides line up with TRBD2. Germline CDR1 is SGHTA and CDR2 is FQGTGA. With 4 bases clipped from V and 7 bases from J, the junction kept 11 bases outside the gene matches. This CDR3 has 16 amino acids. CDR3 residues: CASSSAGTSIVNEQFF. In nucleotides, the CDR3 is TGTGCCAGCAGCTCCGCCGGGACTAGCATTGTAAATGAGCAGTTCTTC.